What follows are 32 T cell receptor beta chains derived from one specimen sequenced in a study of T cells in Graves' hyperthyroidism and ophthalmopathy (dated by TCRdb to the late 2010s). Library preparation was by multiplex PCR. The sample was run on an Illumina HiSeq 2000. TCR beta CDR3 regions were amplified from RNA transcripts. For the first round of RT-PCR on the TCR CDR3, the HTBI primer set was used together with the Qiagen OneStep RT-PCR kit. Through fastp at Q25 and MiXCR, TCRdb rebuilt clones from the public reads, retaining in-frame beta chains. Each record represents a unique CDR3 protein, reported with the most common genes and DNA among its rows. The sample table shows about 360,000 distinct CDR3 sequences, and 15% to 18% are seen once. The ten largest clones take up 25% to 35% of the sample. The sample comprised blood. The source of these receptors is a woman under 30 with Graves' hyperthyroidism that later progressed to Graves' ophthalmopathy.

This chain uses TRBV19 with TRBJ2-2; 8 nucleotides align to TRBD2. The CDR3 consists of 17 residues. The V segment lost 5 bases and the J segment 7 bases; nucleotides outside the gene matches: 15. The germline V gene encodes CDR1 LNHDA and CDR2 SQIVND (reference sequence). CDR3 sequence: CASSSPRDQREIGELFF. CDR3 nucleotide sequence: TGTGCCAGTAGTTCGCCCCGGGACCAGCGGGAGATCGGGGAGCTGTTTTTT.

A few counts support this clonotype. V usage is TRBV24-1 and J usage is TRBJ2-7, with 12 bases that match TRBD1. CDR1 is KGHDR and CDR2 is SFDVKD in the germline V gene. The CDR3 runs to 15 residues. Trimming at V came to 2 bases and at J to 7 bases, leaving 5 bases not matched to a gene. CDR3 loop: CATSDSGQGAWEQYF. The DNA of the CDR3 is TGTGCCACCAGTGATTCGGGACAGGGGGCATGGGAGCAGTACTTC.

A note on this clonotype: This may come from a read error, since a much larger clone is one base off. The rearrangement links TRBV5-1 to TRBJ2-7; D gene uncertain. Germline V gene data show CDR1 as SGHRS and CDR2 as YFSETQ. The CDR3 length is 13 residues. The CDR3 DNA reads TGCGCCAGCAGCTTGCAGACCTCCTACGAGAAGTACTTC. Translated: CASSLQTSYEKYF.

CDR3 sequence (DNA): TGTGCCACCAGCACGTCAGTACATATTGGGGCCTTATACACCGGGGAGCTGTTTTTT. Its protein is CATSTSVHIGALYTGELFF. The chain recombines TRBV15 with TRBJ2-2; D is perhaps TRBD1 (5 bases). Germline V gene data show CDR1 as LNHNV and CDR2 as YYDKDF (reference sequence). Trimming took off 4 bases at V and 3 bases at J, with 24 bases between the two ends. CDR3 size: 19 residues.

This clonotype occurred many times. The rearrangement uses TRBV20-1 and TRBJ2-5; 10 positions match TRBD2. After removal of 5 bases from V and 2 bases from J, the junction contained 8 bases not matched to a gene. The CDR3 loop spans 15 amino acids. CDR1 and CDR2 from the germline V gene are DFQATT and SNEGSKA (reference sequence). In DNA, the CDR3 is TGCAGTGCTGGGGGAGCGGGGGGGACTCAAGAGACCCAGTACTTC. Protein: CSAGGAGGTQETQYF.

The chain has TRBV12-3 or TRBV12-4 and TRBJ2-3; the match to TRBD2 covers 9 bases. There are 16 residues in the CDR3. V lost 3 bases to trimming and J lost 6 bases; unmatched junction nucleotides: 10. In DNA form, the CDR3 reads TGTGCCAGCAGTTTCGAGGCGGGAGGGCCTCCTGATACGCAGTATTTT. Protein sequence: CASSFEAGGPPDTQYF.

A note on this clonotype: This could be a read error, since a much larger clone is one nucleotide away. The chain uses TRBV30 and TRBJ2-2; no firm D call. This CDR3 spans 15 amino acids. V was shortened by 4 bases and J by 5 bases, with 17 bases between the two germline ends. CDR1 and CDR2 from the germline V gene are GTSNPN and SVGIG (reference sequence). CDR3 loop: CAWTTRSFRTGELFF. DNA for the CDR3: TGTGCCTGGACGACCCGATCATTTAGGACCGGGGAGCTGTTTTTT.

This clonotype was counted at least ten times. The chain combines TRBV27 with TRBJ2-1, with TRBD2 matching over 8 bases. Germline V gives CDR1 MNHEY, CDR2 SMNVEV (reference sequence). With V trimmed by 3 bases and J by 3 bases, 4 bases remained unmatched. The CDR3 has 15 residues. The CDR3 spells CASSLFSGNYNEQFF. The CDR3, as DNA: TGTGCCAGCAGTTTGTTTAGCGGGAACTACAATGAGCAGTTCTTC.

As concerns this clonotype: A junction end diverges from the germline sequence, so it may reflect a read error. V usage is TRBV5-6 and J usage is TRBJ2-7; D tentatively reads TRBD1 or TRBD2 (9 bases each). The CDR3 covers 15 residues. Looked up from germline, CDR1 is SGHDT and CDR2 is YYEEEE. CDR3 sequence reads: CATSGGTGRYYEQYF. The CDR3 region has the DNA TGTGCCACCAGCGGGGGGACAGGGAGATACTACGAGCAGTACTTC.

The chain recombines TRBV20-1 with TRBJ1-4; the D gene is possibly TRBD1 (5 bases). Germline V gene data show CDR1 as DFQATT and CDR2 as SNEGSKA (reference sequence). This CDR3 has 14 residues. The V and J ends lost 3 bases and 2 bases respectively, with 10 bases between them. The CDR3 sequence: CSASKGATNEKLFF. CDR3 DNA: TGCAGTGCTAGTAAAGGGGCGACTAATGAAAAACTGTTTTTT.

V and J are TRBV10-2 and TRBJ2-2; D possibly corresponds to TRBD1 (5 bases). Trimming left V 4 bases short and J 6 bases short, with 12 bases between. Germline V CDR1 and CDR2: WSHSY, SAAADI. The CDR3 runs to 14 residues. CDR3 in DNA: TGCGCCAGCAGTGTGACCGACAGTCCCGGGGAGCTGTTTTTT. This sequence encodes CASSVTDSPGELFF.

This clonotype was picked up many times. This chain uses TRBV28 with TRBJ2-6; D is possibly TRBD1 (5 bases). Germline V CDR1 and CDR2: MDHEN, SYDVKM. There are 20 residues in the CDR3. V gave up 10 bases and J gave up 0 bases, with 28 bases separating them. Written as DNA, the CDR3 is TGTGCCACCCCAAATATCCAGGGCTGCCTCCCATTCTCTGGGGCCAACGTCCTGACTTTC. Translation gives CATPNIQGCLPFSGANVLTF. Full variable domain (remainder filled in from reference TRBV28 and TRBJ2-6): DVKVTQSSRYLVKRTGEKVFLECVQDMDHENMFWYRQDPGLGLRLIYFSYDVKMKEKGDIPEGYSVSREKKERFSLILESASTNQTSMYLCATPNIQGCLPFSGANVLTFGAGSRLTVL.

This clonotype has at least ten counts. The V call is TRBV4-3, the J call TRBJ2-3; 7 bases are shared with TRBD2. Germline CDR1 and CDR2: LGHNA and YSLEER. Losses at the gene ends were 3 bases for V and 0 bases for J; bases not matched to a gene: 3. CDR3 length: 15 amino acids. The CDR3 region is CASSHPLASTDTQYF. For the CDR3, the DNA is TGCGCCAGCAGCCACCCACTAGCGAGCACAGATACGCAGTATTTT.

This clonotype was counted at least ten times. The chain couples TRBV20-1 to TRBJ2-7, with 9 nucleotides matching TRBD2. V lost 0 bases, J lost 7 bases, and 4 bases stayed unmatched. CDR3 length equals 13 residues. Germline V gene data show CDR1 as DFQATT and CDR2 as SNEGSKA (reference sequence). For the CDR3, the DNA is TGCAGTGCTAGAGAGCTAGCGGGGAGAGAGCAGTACTTC. It encodes CSARELAGREQYF.

This clonotype was observed many times. The chain carries TRBV18 and TRBJ2-5, with 9 nucleotides matching TRBD1. J lost 5 bases, V lost 5 bases, and 3 bases had no gene match. Germline loops: CDR1 KGHSH, CDR2 LQKENI. The CDR3 runs 13 residues. This chain's CDR3 is CASSRDRAETQYF. In nucleotides, the CDR3 is TGTGCCAGCTCAAGGGACAGGGCCGAGACCCAGTACTTC.

The rearrangement joins TRBV20-1 to TRBJ1-5; the match to TRBD1 covers 7 bases. This CDR3 has 15 residues. After removal of 2 bases from V and 5 bases from J, the junction contained 9 bases not matched to a gene. Germline-derived CDR1 and CDR2 are DFQATT and SNEGSKA (reference sequence). Written as DNA, the CDR3 is TGCAGTGCTAGAATGCTTGGGACAGTTGATCAGCCCCAGCATTTT. Translation: CSARMLGTVDQPQHF.

Ten or more counts support this clonotype. The CDR3 is CATSDEGYEQYF. CDR3 DNA: TGTGCCACCAGTGATGAGGGGTACGAGCAGTACTTC. The rearrangement links TRBV24-1 to TRBJ2-7, with D perhaps given as TRBD1 or TRBD2 (5 bases each). CDR1 is KGHDR and CDR2 is SFDVKD in the germline V gene. Trimming left V 3 bases short and J 4 bases short, with 6 bases between. This CDR3 is built from 12 residues.

This clonotype was found many times. V gene TRBV28 combines with J gene TRBJ1-1, with a tentative D call TRBD1 (6 bases). The CDR3 is 15 amino acids. Looked up from germline, CDR1 is MDHEN and CDR2 is SYDVKM. V gave up 5 bases and J gave up 1 base, with 14 bases separating them. CDR3 DNA: TGTGCCAGCAGTCCGACCCCGACAGGGAACACTGAAGCTTTCTTT. Encoded protein: CASSPTPTGNTEAFF. The full variable domain, its missing parts supplied by reference TRBV28 and TRBJ1-1, is DVKVTQSSRYLVKRTGEKVFLECVQDMDHENMFWYRQDPGLGLRLIYFSYDVKMKEKGDIPEGYSVSREKKERFSLILESASTNQTSMYLCASSPTPTGNTEAFFGQGTRLTVV.

At least ten counts were recorded for this clonotype. V gene TRBV2 combines with J gene TRBJ2-1; D assignment may be TRBD1 or TRBD2 (5 bases each). The length of the CDR3 is 16 residues. The ends were cut back, 4 bases at V and 1 base at J, with 14 bases in the middle. Germline CDR1 reads SNHLY; CDR2 reads FYNNEI. For the CDR3, the DNA is TGTGCCAGCAGTGTGAGGGGTCGGACATCCTACAATGAGCAGTTCTTC. It yields the protein CASSVRGRTSYNEQFF.

This clonotype was recorded at least ten times. J is TRBJ1-4 and V is TRBV11-2; 7 bases fit TRBD1. In germline, CDR1 is SGHAT, CDR2 FQNNGV. V lost 1 base and J lost 10; bases outside the gene matches: 9. This CDR3 is 15 amino acids long. CDR3 sequence: CASSLGGQERGKLFF. The CDR3 DNA sequence: TGTGCCAGCAGCTTAGGCGGACAGGAGAGGGGAAAACTGTTTTTT.

The chain couples TRBV7-9 to TRBJ2-2; maybe TRBD2 (6 bases). Germline V gene lookup returns CDR1 SEHNR and CDR2 FQNEAQ (reference sequence). The CDR3 totals 15 residues. V lost 1 base, J lost 7 bases, and 13 bases lay in between. In DNA form, the CDR3 reads TGTGCCAGCAGCTTAGTGGGGGGACGCCTCGGGGAGCTGTTTTTT. Translated, it gives CASSLVGGRLGELFF. Filled out from reference TRBV7-9 and TRBJ2-2, the complete variable domain reads DTGVSQNPRHKITKRGQNVTFRCDPISEHNRLYWYRQTLGQGPEFLTYFQNEAQLEKSRLLSDRFSAERPKGSFSTLEIQRTEQGDSAMYLCASSLVGGRLGELFFGEGSRLTVL.

The CDR3 coding sequence is TGCAGCGTTGAAACATCCGGGCTGTACGAGCAGTACTTC. Residues: CSVETSGLYEQYF. The V gene is TRBV29-1, the J gene TRBJ2-7; D gene ambiguous. Germline V gives CDR1 SQVTM, CDR2 ANQGSEA. Trimming took off 2 bases at V and 4 bases at J, with 12 bases between the two ends. The CDR3 covers 13 residues.

This clonotype appeared a few times. The J gene is TRBJ2-7, the V gene TRBV12-3 or TRBV12-4, with 11 bases fitting TRBD2. The CDR3 covers 19 residues. The junction had 19 bases not matched to a gene; V was cut back by 3 bases and J by 6 bases. CDR3 loop: CASSFSGGKTSGSPSEQYF. The CDR3 DNA reads as TGTGCCAGCAGTTTTTCGGGGGGGAAAACTAGCGGGAGTCCAAGCGAGCAGTACTTC.

This sequence joins TRBV2 and TRBJ2-7; possibly TRBD2 for D (5 bases). Germline V lookup: CDR1 SNHLY, CDR2 FYNNEI. Trimming stripped 5 bases from V and 3 bases from J, with 11 bases between. The CDR3 consists of 13 residues. Here the CDR3 reads CASSFGIHYEQYF. As DNA, the CDR3 is TGTGCCAGCAGTTTCGGGATCCACTACGAGCAGTACTTC.

This rearrangement joins TRBV5-6 to TRBJ2-5, with TRBD1 identical over 10 bases. The CDR3 has 16 amino acids. CDR1 and CDR2 from the germline V gene are SGHDT and YYEEEE. After removal of 2 bases from V and 5 bases from J, the junction contained 9 bases not matched to a gene. CDR3 bases: TGTGCCAGCAGCTTAACCCGGGACAGGGGTTGGGAGACCCAGTACTTC. Translated, it gives CASSLTRDRGWETQYF.

This clonotype was seen only a few times. The CDR3 does not close with the conserved phenylalanine or tryptophan, likely indicating a read error. The rearrangement uses TRBV19 and TRBJ1-2; tentatively, D is TRBD1 (5 bases). V dropped 7 bases and J dropped 7 bases, with 19 bases sitting between them. CDR3 length: 14 residues. Germline CDR1 is LNHDA and CDR2 is SQIVND (reference sequence). The CDR3 sequence: CASIDAGRGRGYTL. DNA of the CDR3: TGTGCCAGTATTGACGCAGGGAGGGGACGTGGCTACACCCTC.

J is TRBJ2-5 and V is TRBV6-5, with TRBD2 as a possible D gene (6 bases). The germline gives CDR1 MNHEY, CDR2 SVGAGI. V was shortened by 2 bases and J by 3 bases, with 13 bases between the two germline ends. The CDR3 is 15 amino acids. The CDR3 coding sequence is TGTGCCAGCAGTTACAACCGGGACTCTAAAGAGACCCAGTACTTC. Protein sequence: CASSYNRDSKETQYF.

This clonotype showed up many times. The chain uses TRBV10-3 and TRBJ2-1, with 16 bases matching TRBD2. V lost 3 bases, J lost 8 bases, and 10 bases stayed unmatched. Germline lookup yields CDR1 ENHRY and CDR2 SYGVKD. The length of the CDR3 is 18 residues. The CDR3 coding sequence is TGTGCCATCAGTGAAACTTTCGGGACTAGCGGGAGGGCCGATGAGCAGTTCTTC. This encodes CAISETFGTSGRADEQFF.

This clonotype was detected ten times or more. J is TRBJ2-7 and V is TRBV11-2; D unresolved. The V gene's germline CDR1 is SGHAT and CDR2 FQNNGV. The CDR3 has 16 residues. Trimming removed 1 base at V and 4 bases at J, with 17 bases between. In DNA, the CDR3 is TGTGCCAGCAGCTTAGTCACGGACGGCGGAAGGTACGAGCAGTACTTC. It is translated as CASSLVTDGGRYEQYF.

This clonotype has a count of ten or more. The rearrangement links TRBV11-2 to TRBJ1-2, with D perhaps matching TRBD1 (6 bases). Per the germline V gene, CDR1 is SGHAT and CDR2 is FQNNGV. Trimming pared 0 bases from V and 8 bases from J, leaving 13 bases between. This CDR3 spans 14 amino acids. Written as DNA, the CDR3 is TGTGCCAGCAGCTTAGATCCCGGGGGCTCGGGCTACACCTTC. Residues: CASSLDPGGSGYTF. The whole variable domain, filled in from reference TRBV11-2 and TRBJ1-2, reads EAGVAQSPRYKIIEKRQSVAFWCNPISGHATLYWYQQILGQGPKLLIQFQNNGVVDDSQLPKDRFSAERLKGVDSTLKIQPAKLEDSAVYLCASSLDPGGSGYTFGSGTRLTVV.

The genes are TRBV12-3 or TRBV12-4 and TRBJ2-4, with 9 bases matching TRBD1. The CDR3 sequence is 15 residues long. With 7 bases clipped from V and 4 bases from J, the junction kept 8 bases outside the gene matches. Written as DNA, the CDR3 is TGTGCCAGCACCGCGACAGGGGGGAGTAAAAACATTCAGTACTTC. Amino acid sequence: CASTATGGSKNIQYF.

This clonotype occurred many times. This chain links TRBV27 with TRBJ2-1; tentative D call: TRBD1 (6 bases). The length of the CDR3 is 15 residues. V was trimmed by 5 bases and J by 4 bases, leaving 15 bases between them. Germline CDR1 reads MNHEY; CDR2 reads SMNVEV (reference sequence). In DNA form, the CDR3 reads TGTGCCAGCAGTCAACGACAGGCGAAATACAATGAGCAGTTCTTC. Translating it yields CASSQRQAKYNEQFF.